A selection of T cell receptor beta chains follows, all from one sample in a study of shared clonotypes between healthy human individuals. Repertoires were generated with immunoSEQ multiplex PCR, while TCRdb's copy carries only in-frame clones and drops some. The table shows 1,500,000 or so clones, with approximately 96% occurring only once. The sample was naive CD4+ T cells sorted from blood. These receptor sequences come from a man under 40 in good health. The CDR3 runs from the conserved cysteine through the conserved F or W. A D gene is named only where the DNA matches it firmly. A clone size is listed for some rows: how often the clone was seen (once, few, many), or a class if it is expanded.

.,.,TRBJ1-5,TRBV28,CASSKRHALLNQPQHF,TGTGCCAGCAGCAAAAGACACGCCCTTCTAAATCAGCCCCAGCATTTT
.,.,TRBJ2-5,TRBV27,CASRPTGSGKETQYF,TGTGCCAGCAGGCCGACAGGGAGCGGGAAGGAGACCCAGTACTTC
.,.,TRBJ2-5,TRBV5-6,CASSGGQETQYF,TGTGCCAGCAGTGGGGGGCAGGAGACCCAGTACTTC
.,.,TRBJ2-7,TRBV5-1,CASSLGEADAGEQYF,TGCGCCAGCAGCTTAGGAGAGGCCGATGCGGGTGAGCAGTACTTC
.,.,TRBJ2-3,TRBV7-9,CASSSRTGEDTQYF,TGTGCCAGCAGCTCGAGGACCGGGGAAGATACGCAGTATTTT
TRBD1,.,TRBJ2-7,TRBV7-9,CASSYHSTGDEQYF,TGTGCCAGCAGCTACCATTCGACAGGGGACGAGCAGTACTTC
.,.,TRBJ2-6,TRBV18,CASSPGYSGANVLTF,TGTGCCAGCTCACCAGGGTACTCCGGGGCCAACGTCCTGACTTTC
TRBD2,.,TRBJ2-2,TRBV7-8,CASSPVAGGSHTGELFF,TGTGCCAGCAGCCCCGTGGCGGGAGGGAGTCACACCGGGGAGCTGTTTTTT
TRBD2,once,TRBJ2-1,TRBV9,CASTRLAGGISSYNEQFF,TGTGCCAGCACCAGACTAGCGGGAGGAATTAGCTCCTACAATGAGCAGTTCTTC
.,.,TRBJ2-7,TRBV28,CASSLLLEDGLMQYF,TGTGCCAGCAGTTTATTGCTTGAGGATGGCCTCATGCAGTACTTC
TRBD2,.,TRBJ2-3,TRBV29-1,CSVGASGIPDTQYF,TGCAGCGTGGGAGCTAGCGGGATCCCAGATACGCAGTATTTT
TRBD2,.,TRBJ2-1,TRBV6-1,CASSEPPGGSSYNEQFF,TGTGCCAGCAGTGAACCTCCAGGCGGGAGTTCATACAATGAGCAGTTCTTC
.,.,TRBJ2-5,TRBV2,CASSVGTVEYF,TGTGCCAGCAGTGTCGGGACTGTGGAGTACTTC
.,.,TRBJ1-5,TRBV6-5,CASRGLNQPQHF,TGTGCCAGCAGGGGCCTCAATCAGCCCCAGCATTTT
TRBD2,once,TRBJ2-5,TRBV9,CASSGGAGLQETQYF,TGTGCCAGCAGCGGGGGAGCGGGGCTCCAAGAGACCCAGTACTTC
TRBD1,.,TRBJ2-7,TRBV5-6,CASSTAGTGLGEQYF,TGTGCCAGCAGCACAGCCGGGACAGGGCTCGGGGAGCAGTACTTC
.,.,TRBJ2-1,TRBV27,CASSLSTGRGYNEQFF,TGTGCCAGCAGTTTATCGACGGGAAGAGGGTACAATGAGCAGTTCTTC
TRBD1,.,TRBJ1-4,TRBV10-3,CAISDLGQGREKLFF,TGTGCCATCAGTGATTTGGGACAGGGTCGGGAAAAACTGTTTTTT
.,.,TRBJ1-1,TRBV5-1,CAGSDEGNTEAFF,TGCGCCGGATCCGACGAGGGGAACACTGAAGCTTTCTTT
TRBD2,.,TRBJ2-4,TRBV4-2,CASSPGGAKNIQYF,TGTGCCAGCAGCCCCGGGGGGGCCAAAAACATTCAGTACTTC
.,.,TRBJ2-1,TRBV7-2,CASTRDSGSSYNEQFF,TGTGCCAGCACCCGTGATTCGGGGAGCTCCTACAATGAGCAGTTCTTC
TRBD2,.,TRBJ2-7,TRBV7-6,CASSPLGGAGAPTGEYF,TGTGCCAGCAGCCCCCTGGGGGGAGCGGGAGCCCCTACAGGAGAGTACTTC
.,.,TRBJ1-2,TRBV5-1,CASSFRQAKSNYGYTF,TGCGCCAGCAGCTTTAGACAGGCCAAGTCTAACTATGGCTACACCTTC
TRBD1,.,TRBJ1-3,TRBV7-2,CASSLRDRAANTIYF,TGTGCCAGCAGCCTACGGGACAGGGCTGCAAACACCATATATTTT
.,.,TRBJ2-7,TRBV5-1,CASSMTGVYEQYF,TGCGCCAGCAGCATGACAGGAGTCTACGAGCAGTACTTC
TRBD1,.,TRBJ1-1,TRBV5-4,CASSSKQGKENTEAFF,TGTGCCAGCAGCTCGAAACAGGGGAAAGAGAACACTGAAGCTTTCTTT
.,.,TRBJ1-1,TRBV7-9,CASSLRGGLDTEAFF,TGTGCCAGCAGCTTAAGGGGGGGACTGGACACTGAAGCTTTCTTT
TRBD2,.,TRBJ2-1,TRBV15,CATSRDVGGRHVNEQFF,TGTGCCACCAGCAGAGATGTTGGCGGGAGACACGTGAATGAGCAGTTCTTC
.,.,TRBJ1-4,TRBV6-6,CASRIGGKSEKLFF,TGTGCCAGCAGGATAGGCGGAAAAAGTGAAAAACTGTTTTTT
.,.,TRBJ1-1,TRBV5-6,CASSLWNTEAFF,TGTGCCAGCAGCTTGTGGAACACTGAAGCTTTCTTT
.,.,TRBJ1-1,TRBV18,CASSPRSRQPGTEAFF,TGTGCCAGCTCACCACGTTCGAGGCAGCCGGGGACTGAAGCTTTCTTT
.,.,TRBJ2-1,TRBV29-1,CSFRGAVSSYNEQFF,TGCAGCTTTCGAGGAGCGGTGAGCTCCTACAATGAGCAGTTCTTC
TRBD2,.,TRBJ2-3,TRBV19,CASSNSGSTDTQYF,TGTGCCAGTAGTAATAGCGGGAGCACAGATACGCAGTATTTT
.,.,TRBJ2-3,TRBV18,CASLPLRQAGTDTQYF,TGTGCCAGCTTACCTCTACGACAGGCCGGCACAGATACGCAGTATTTT
TRBD2,.,TRBJ2-2,TRBV7-3,CASSHGTSGRATSLGTGELFF,TGTGCCAGCAGCCACGGGACTAGCGGGAGGGCCACTTCATTAGGGACCGGGGAGCTGTTTTTT
TRBD1,.,TRBJ2-1,TRBV19,CASSSPGTVYNEQFF,TGTGCCAGTAGTTCCCCCGGGACAGTATACAATGAGCAGTTCTTC
.,once,TRBJ2-2,TRBV7-2,CASSLVSSVNTGELFF,TGTGCCAGCAGCTTAGTTAGTAGCGTTAACACCGGGGAGCTGTTTTTT
.,.,TRBJ2-5,TRBV11-2,CASTHTRAVGETQYF,TGTGCCAGCACCCATACTCGAGCGGTTGGAGAGACCCAGTACTTC
TRBD2,once,TRBJ2-7,TRBV5-1,CASSWEGVNSYEQYF,TGCGCCAGCAGCTGGGAGGGCGTGAATTCCTACGAGCAGTACTTC
.,once,TRBJ1-5,TRBV5-6,CASSLEGGDQPQHF,TGTGCCAGCAGCTTGGAGGGTGGGGATCAGCCCCAGCATTTT
.,.,TRBJ2-7,TRBV27,CASRPRQTVYEQYF,TGTGCCAGCAGACCAAGACAGACAGTTTACGAGCAGTACTTC
.,.,TRBJ2-3,TRBV18,CASSPLQRAEYTDTQYF,TGTGCCAGCTCACCACTGCAAAGGGCGGAGTACACAGATACGCAGTATTTT
TRBD1,.,TRBJ2-3,TRBV28,CASSMDRGGTDTQYF,TGTGCCAGCAGTATGGACAGGGGCGGCACAGATACGCAGTATTTT
.,.,TRBJ1-2,TRBV2,CASRSDPNYGYTF,TGTGCCAGCCGGTCCGACCCTAACTATGGCTACACCTTC
.,.,TRBJ2-1,TRBV10-3,CAISAWRSSYNEQFF,TGTGCCATCAGTGCTTGGCGGAGCTCCTACAATGAGCAGTTCTTC
.,.,TRBJ1-1,TRBV30,CAWSRTTEAFF,TGTGCCTGGAGCAGGACCACTGAAGCTTTCTTT
TRBD1,.,TRBJ1-2,TRBV7-9,CASSPLSVGGVGYTF,TGTGCCAGCAGCCCTCTTTCGGTAGGGGGCGTCGGCTACACCTTC
TRBD1,.,TRBJ2-2,TRBV28,CASSFLDRVGELFF,TGTGCCAGCAGTTTTCTTGACAGGGTCGGGGAGCTGTTTTTT
.,.,TRBJ1-1,TRBV5-4,CASSSRYSEAFF,TGTGCCAGCAGCTCAAGATATTCTGAAGCTTTCTTT
TRBD2,.,TRBJ2-3,TRBV11-3,CASSLGTPLTSSDGTDTQYF,TGTGCCAGCAGCTTGGGCACCCCTTTGACTAGCTCAGATGGCACAGATACGCAGTATTTT
.,once,TRBJ1-2,TRBV7-9,CASSLDLSANYGYTF,TGTGCCAGCAGCTTAGACCTCTCTGCTAACTATGGCTACACCTTC
.,.,TRBJ2-3,TRBV5-6,CAGQGGYTDTQYF,TGTGCCGGGCAGGGTGGATACACAGATACGCAGTATTTT
.,.,TRBJ1-1,TRBV28,CASSFPPRPGAFF,TGTGCCAGCAGTTTCCCCCCGCGCCCCGGAGCTTTCTTT
.,.,TRBJ2-7,TRBV5-8,CASSPGARTYEQYF,TGTGCCAGCAGCCCGGGGGCACGGACCTACGAGCAGTACTTC
.,.,TRBJ1-2,TRBV11-2,CASWTNYGYTF,TGTGCCAGCTGGACTAACTATGGCTACACCTTC
.,.,TRBJ2-7,TRBV28,CASSLGLLYEQYF,TGTGCCAGCAGTTTGGGACTTTTATACGAGCAGTACTTC
.,.,TRBJ2-1,TRBV30,CAWTSYNEQFF,TGTGCCTGGACTAGCTACAATGAGCAGTTCTTC
TRBD2,once,TRBJ2-3,TRBV18,CASSPLRRSGRTAARTDTQYF,TGTGCCAGCTCACCGCTTAGGCGTAGCGGGAGGACTGCGGCACGCACAGATACGCAGTATTTT
.,once,TRBJ1-5,TRBV4-2,CASSPKAGGQPQHF,TGTGCCAGCAGCCCAAAGGCGGGGGGACAGCCCCAGCATTTT
TRBD2,.,TRBJ2-7,TRBV10-3,CAISESRAQGAGLYEQYF,TGTGCCATCAGTGAGTCCCGAGCCCAAGGAGCGGGACTCTACGAGCAGTACTTC